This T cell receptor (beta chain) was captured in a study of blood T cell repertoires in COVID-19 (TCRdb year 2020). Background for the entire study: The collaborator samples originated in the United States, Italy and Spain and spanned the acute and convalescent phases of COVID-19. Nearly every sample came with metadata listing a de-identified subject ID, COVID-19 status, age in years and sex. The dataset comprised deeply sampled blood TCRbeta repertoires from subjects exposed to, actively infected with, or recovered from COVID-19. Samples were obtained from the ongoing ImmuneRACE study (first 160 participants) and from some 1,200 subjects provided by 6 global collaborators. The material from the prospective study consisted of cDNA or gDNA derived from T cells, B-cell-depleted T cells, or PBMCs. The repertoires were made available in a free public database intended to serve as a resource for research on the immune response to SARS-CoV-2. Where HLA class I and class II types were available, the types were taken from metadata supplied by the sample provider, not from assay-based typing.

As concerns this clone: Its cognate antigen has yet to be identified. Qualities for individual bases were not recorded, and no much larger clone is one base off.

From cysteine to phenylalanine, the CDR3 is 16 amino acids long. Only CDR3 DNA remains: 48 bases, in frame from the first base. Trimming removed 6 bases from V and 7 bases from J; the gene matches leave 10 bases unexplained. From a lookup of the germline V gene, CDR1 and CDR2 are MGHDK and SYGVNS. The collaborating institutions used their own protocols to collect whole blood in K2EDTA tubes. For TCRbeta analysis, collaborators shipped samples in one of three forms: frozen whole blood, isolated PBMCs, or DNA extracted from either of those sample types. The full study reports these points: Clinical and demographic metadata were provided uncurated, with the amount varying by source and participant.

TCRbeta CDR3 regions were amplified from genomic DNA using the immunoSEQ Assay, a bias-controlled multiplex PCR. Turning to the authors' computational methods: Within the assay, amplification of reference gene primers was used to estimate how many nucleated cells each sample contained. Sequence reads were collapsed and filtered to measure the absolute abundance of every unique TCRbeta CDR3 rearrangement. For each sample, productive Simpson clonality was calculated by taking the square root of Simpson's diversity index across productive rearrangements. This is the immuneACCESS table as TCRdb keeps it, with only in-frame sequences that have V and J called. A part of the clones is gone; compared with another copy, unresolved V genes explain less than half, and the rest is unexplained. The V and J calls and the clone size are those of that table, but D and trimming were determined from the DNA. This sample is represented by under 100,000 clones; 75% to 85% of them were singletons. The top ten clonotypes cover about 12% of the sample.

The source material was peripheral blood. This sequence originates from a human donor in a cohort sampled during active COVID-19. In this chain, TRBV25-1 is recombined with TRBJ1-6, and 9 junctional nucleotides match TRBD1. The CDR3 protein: CASSLKGQGWNSPLHF. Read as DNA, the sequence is TGTGCCAGCAGCCTTAAAGGACAGGGGTGGAATTCACCCCTCCACTTT.